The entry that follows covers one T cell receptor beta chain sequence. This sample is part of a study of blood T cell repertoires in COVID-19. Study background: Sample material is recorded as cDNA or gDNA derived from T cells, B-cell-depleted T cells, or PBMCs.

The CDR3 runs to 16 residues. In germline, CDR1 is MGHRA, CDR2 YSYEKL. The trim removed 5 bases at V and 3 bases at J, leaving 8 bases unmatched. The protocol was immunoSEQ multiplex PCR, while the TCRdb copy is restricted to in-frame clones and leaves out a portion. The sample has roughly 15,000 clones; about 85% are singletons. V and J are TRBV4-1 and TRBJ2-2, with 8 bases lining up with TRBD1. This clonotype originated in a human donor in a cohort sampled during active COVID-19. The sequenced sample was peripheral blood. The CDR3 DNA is TGCGCCAGCAGCTCAATCCAGGGGGCCGACACCGGGGAGCTGTTTTTT. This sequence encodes CASSSIQGADTGELFF.